This TCR beta chain is drawn from a study of regulatory T cells in long-lasting Graves disease. The CDR3 is 13 amino acids. The V gene's germline CDR1 is ENHRY and CDR2 SYGVKD. The V end lost 6 bases, the J end lost 4 bases, and 9 bases lay between the germline ends. Time point reported: persistent/refractory GD, antithyroid drugs over 5 years with positive TRAb. After RNA was extracted from PBMCs, the TCR library was made from it. To make TCR beta libraries, researchers used iRepertoire HTBI primers and Arm-PCR of CDR3 regions. TCRdb independently ran MiXCR on the multiplex PCR reads; one entry per CDR3 protein. The sample carries over 450,000 distinct CDR3 sequences, 20% to 25% recorded once.

The material was peripheral blood mononuclear cells (PBMCs), obtained when the disease was refractory, from a patient treated with antithyroid drugs. This rearrangement joins TRBV10-3 to TRBJ2-2; the D gene is possibly TRBD2 (5 bases). This receptor was obtained from a female donor with Graves disease. The CDR3 nucleotides read TGTGCCATCAGGGAGGTTGGCACCGGGGAGCTGTTTTTT. Translated, it gives CAIREVGTGELFF.